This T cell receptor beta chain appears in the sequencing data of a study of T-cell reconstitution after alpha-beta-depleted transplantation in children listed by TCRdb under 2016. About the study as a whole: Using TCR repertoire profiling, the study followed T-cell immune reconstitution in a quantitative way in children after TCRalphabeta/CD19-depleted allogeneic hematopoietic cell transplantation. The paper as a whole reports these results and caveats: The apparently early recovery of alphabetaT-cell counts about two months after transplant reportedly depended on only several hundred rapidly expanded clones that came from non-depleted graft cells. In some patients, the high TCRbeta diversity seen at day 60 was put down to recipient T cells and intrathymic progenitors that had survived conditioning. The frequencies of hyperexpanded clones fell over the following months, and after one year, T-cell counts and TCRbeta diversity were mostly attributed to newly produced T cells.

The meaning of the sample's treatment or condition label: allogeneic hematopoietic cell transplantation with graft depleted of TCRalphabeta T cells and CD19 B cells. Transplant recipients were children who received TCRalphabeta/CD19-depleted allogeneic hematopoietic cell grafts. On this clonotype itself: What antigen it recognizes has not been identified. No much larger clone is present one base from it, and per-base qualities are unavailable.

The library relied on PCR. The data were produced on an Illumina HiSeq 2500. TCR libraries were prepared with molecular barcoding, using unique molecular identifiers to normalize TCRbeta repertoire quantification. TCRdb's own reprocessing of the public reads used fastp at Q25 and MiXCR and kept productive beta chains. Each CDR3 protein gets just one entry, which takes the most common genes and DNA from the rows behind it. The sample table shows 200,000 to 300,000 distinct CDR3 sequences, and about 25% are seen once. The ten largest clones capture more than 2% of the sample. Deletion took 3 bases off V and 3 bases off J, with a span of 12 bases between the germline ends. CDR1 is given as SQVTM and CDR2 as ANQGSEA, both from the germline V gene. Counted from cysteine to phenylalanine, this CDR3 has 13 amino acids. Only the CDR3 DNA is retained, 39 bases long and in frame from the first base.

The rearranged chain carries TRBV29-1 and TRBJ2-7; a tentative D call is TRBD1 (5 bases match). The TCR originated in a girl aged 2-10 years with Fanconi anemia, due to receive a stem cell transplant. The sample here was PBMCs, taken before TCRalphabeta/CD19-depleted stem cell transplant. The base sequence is TGCAGCGTTGACTCAGGGCTAAGCTACGAGCAGTACTTC. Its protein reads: CSVDSGLSYEQYF.